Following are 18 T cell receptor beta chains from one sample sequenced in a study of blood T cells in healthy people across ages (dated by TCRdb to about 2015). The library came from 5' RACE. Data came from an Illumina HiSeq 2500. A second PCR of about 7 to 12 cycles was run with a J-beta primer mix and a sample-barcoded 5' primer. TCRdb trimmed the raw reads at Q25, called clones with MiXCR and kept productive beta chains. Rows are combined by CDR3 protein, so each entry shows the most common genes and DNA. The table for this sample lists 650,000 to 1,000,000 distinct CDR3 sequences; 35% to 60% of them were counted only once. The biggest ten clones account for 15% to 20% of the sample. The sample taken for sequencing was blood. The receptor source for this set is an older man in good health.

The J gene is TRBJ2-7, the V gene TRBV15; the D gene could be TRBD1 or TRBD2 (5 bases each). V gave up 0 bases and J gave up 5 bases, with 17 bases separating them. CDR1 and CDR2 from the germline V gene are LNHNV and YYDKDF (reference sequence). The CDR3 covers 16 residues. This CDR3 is CATSRDLRGALDEQYF. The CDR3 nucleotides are TGTGCCACCAGCAGAGATCTTAGGGGAGCTCTTGACGAGCAGTACTTC.

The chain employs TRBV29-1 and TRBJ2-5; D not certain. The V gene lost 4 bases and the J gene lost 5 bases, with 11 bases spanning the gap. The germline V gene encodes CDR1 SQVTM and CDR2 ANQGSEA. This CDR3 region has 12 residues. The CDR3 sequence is CSVGIPGETQYF. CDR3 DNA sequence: TGCAGCGTTGGAATCCCAGGCGAGACCCAGTACTTC.

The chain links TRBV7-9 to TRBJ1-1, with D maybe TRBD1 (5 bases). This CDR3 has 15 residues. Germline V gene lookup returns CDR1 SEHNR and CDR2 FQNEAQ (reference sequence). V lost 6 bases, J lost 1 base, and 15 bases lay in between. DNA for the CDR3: TGTGCCAGCAGTCTTAGGGTGGGGGAGAACACTGAAGCTTTCTTT. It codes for CASSLRVGENTEAFF.

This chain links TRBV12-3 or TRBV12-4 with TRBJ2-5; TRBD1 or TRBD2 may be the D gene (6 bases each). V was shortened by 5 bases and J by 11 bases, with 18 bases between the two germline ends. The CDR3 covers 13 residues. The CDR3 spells CASSGWGADEQYF. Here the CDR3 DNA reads TGTGCCAGCAGTGGGTGGGGGGCTGATGAGCAGTACTTC.

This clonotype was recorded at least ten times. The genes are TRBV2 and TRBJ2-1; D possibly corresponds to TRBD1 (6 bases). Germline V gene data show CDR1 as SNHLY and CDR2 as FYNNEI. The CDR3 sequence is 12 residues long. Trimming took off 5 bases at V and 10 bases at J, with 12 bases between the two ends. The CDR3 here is CASSLQGYEQFF. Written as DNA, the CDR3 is TGTGCCAGCAGTTTACAGGGTTACGAGCAGTTCTTC.

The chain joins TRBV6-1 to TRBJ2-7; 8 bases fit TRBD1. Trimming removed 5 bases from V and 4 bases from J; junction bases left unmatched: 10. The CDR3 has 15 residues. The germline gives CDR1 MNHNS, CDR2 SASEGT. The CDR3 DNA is TGTGCCAGCAGTCCACCGGGACAGGCGACATACGAGCAGTACTTC. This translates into CASSPPGQATYEQYF.

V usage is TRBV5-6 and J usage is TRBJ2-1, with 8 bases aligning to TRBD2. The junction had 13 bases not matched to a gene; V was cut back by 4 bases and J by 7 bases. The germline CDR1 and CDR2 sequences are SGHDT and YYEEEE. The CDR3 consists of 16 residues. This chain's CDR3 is CASSHFLQRERNEQFF. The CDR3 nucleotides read TGTGCCAGCAGCCATTTTTTGCAGCGGGAGAGGAATGAGCAGTTCTTC.

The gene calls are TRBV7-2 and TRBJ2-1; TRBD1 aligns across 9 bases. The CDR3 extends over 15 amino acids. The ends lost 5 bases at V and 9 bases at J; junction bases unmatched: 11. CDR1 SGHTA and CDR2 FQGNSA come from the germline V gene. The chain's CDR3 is CASSQDVQGAAEQFF. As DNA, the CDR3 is TGTGCCAGCAGCCAAGACGTACAGGGGGCCGCTGAGCAGTTCTTC.

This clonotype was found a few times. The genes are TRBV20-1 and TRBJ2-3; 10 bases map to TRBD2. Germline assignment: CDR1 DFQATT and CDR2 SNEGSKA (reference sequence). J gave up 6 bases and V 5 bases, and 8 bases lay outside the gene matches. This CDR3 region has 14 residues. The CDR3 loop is CSAQSGRAGDTQYF. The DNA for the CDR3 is TGCAGTGCTCAAAGCGGGAGGGCCGGCGATACGCAGTATTTT.

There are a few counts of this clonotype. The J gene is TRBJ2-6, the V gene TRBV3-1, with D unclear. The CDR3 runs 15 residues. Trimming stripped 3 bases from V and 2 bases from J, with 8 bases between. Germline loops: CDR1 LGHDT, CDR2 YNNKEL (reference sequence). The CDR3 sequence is CASSHSRAGANVLTF. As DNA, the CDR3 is TGTGCCAGCAGCCACTCTAGGGCTGGGGCCAACGTCCTGACTTTC.

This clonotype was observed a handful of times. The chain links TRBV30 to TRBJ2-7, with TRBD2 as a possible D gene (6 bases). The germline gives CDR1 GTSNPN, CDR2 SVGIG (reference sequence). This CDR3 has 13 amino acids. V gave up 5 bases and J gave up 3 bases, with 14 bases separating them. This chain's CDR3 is CAWATGDGYEQYF. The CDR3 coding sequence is TGTGCCTGGGCCACGGGGGACGGCTACGAGCAGTACTTC.

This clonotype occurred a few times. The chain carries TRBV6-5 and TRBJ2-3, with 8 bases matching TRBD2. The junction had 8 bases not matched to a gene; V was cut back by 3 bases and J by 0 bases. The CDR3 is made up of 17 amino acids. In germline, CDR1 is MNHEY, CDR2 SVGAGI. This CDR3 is CASSYWTSPFSTDTQYF. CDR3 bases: TGTGCCAGCAGTTATTGGACTAGCCCCTTTAGCACAGATACGCAGTATTTT.

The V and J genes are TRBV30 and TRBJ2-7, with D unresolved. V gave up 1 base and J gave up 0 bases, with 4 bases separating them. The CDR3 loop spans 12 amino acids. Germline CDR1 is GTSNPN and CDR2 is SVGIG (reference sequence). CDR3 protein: CAWSGGSYEQYF. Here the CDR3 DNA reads TGTGCCTGGAGTGGGGGCTCCTACGAGCAGTACTTC.

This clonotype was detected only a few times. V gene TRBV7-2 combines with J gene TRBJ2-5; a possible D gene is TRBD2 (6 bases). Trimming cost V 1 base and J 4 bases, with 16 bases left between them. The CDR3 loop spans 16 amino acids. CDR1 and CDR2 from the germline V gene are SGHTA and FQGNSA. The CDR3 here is CASSLEGTASRETQYF. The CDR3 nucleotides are TGTGCCAGCAGCTTAGAAGGGACTGCGTCTCGAGAGACCCAGTACTTC.

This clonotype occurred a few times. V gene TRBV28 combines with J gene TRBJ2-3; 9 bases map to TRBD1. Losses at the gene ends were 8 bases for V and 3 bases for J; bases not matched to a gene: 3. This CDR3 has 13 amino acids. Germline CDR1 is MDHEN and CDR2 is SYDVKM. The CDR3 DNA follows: TGTGCCAGCGGGACAGGGATTACAGATACGCAGTATTTT. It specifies CASGTGITDTQYF.

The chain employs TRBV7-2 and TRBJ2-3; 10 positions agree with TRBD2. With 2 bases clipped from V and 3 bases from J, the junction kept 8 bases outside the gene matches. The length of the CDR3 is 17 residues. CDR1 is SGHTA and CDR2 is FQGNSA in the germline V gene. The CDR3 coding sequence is TGTGCCAGCAGCTTAATGTCACTAGCGGGAACTACAGATACGCAGTATTTT. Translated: CASSLMSLAGTTDTQYF.

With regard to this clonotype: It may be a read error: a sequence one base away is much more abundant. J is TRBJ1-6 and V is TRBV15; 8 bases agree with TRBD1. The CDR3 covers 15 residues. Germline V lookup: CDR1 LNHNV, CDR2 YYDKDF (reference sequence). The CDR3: CAASRGQGSNSPLHF. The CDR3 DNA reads TGTGCCGCCAGCCGTGGACAGGGAAGTAATTCACCCCTCCACTTT.

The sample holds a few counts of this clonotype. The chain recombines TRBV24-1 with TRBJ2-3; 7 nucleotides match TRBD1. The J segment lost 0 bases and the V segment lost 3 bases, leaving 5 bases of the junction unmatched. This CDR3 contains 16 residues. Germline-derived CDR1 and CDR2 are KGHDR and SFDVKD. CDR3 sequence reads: CATSDADRLSTDTQYF. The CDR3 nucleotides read TGTGCCACCAGTGATGCGGACAGGCTTAGCACAGATACGCAGTATTTT.